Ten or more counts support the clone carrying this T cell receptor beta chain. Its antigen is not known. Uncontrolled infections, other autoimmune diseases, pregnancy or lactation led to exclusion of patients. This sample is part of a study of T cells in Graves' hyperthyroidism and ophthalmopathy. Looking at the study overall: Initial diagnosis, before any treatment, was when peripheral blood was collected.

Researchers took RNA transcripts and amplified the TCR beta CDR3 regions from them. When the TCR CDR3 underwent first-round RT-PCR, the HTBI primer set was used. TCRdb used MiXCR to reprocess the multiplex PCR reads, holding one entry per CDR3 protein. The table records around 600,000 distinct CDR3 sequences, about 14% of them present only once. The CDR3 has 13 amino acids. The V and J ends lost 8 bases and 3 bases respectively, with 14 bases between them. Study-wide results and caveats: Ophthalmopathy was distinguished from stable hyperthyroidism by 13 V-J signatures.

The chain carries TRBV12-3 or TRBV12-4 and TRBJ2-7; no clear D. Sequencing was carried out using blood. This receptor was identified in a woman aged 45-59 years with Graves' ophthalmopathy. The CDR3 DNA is TGTGCCAGCGCTGCAGCTTGGGGCTACGAGCAGTACTTC. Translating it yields CASAAAWGYEQYF.